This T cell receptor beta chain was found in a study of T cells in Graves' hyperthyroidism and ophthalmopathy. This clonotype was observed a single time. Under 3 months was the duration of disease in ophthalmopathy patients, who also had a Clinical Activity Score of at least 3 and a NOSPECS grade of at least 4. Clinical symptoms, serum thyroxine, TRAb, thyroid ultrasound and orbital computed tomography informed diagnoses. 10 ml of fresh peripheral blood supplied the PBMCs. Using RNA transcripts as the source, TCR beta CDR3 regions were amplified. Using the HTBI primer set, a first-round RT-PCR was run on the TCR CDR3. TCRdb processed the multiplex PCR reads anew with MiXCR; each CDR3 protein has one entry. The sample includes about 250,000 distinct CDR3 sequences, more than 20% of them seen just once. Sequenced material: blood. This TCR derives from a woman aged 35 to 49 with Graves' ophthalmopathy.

CDR3 nucleotide sequence: TGTGCCAGCAGTGATAGAACAGGTTGGGCTGAAGCTTTCTTT. The encoded protein is CASSDRTGWAEAFF. V is TRBV6-1 and J is TRBJ1-1, with D tentatively TRBD1 (5 bases). The CDR3 extends over 14 amino acids. V lost 3 bases to trimming and J lost 6 bases, with 14 bases between them. The germline CDR1 and CDR2 sequences are MNHNS and SASEGT.